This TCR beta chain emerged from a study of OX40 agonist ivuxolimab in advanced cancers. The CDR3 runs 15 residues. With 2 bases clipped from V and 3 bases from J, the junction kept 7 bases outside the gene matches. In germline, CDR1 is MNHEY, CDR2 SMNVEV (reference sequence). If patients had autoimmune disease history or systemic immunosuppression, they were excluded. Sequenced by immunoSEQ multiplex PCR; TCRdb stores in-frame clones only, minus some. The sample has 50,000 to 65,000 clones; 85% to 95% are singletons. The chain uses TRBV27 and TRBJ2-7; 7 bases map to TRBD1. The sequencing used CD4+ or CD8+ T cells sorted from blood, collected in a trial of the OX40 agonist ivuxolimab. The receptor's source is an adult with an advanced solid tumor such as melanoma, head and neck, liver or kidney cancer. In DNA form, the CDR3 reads TGTGCCAGCAGTTTAATTGGGACAGTCTACTACGAGCAGTACTTC. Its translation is CASSLIGTVYYEQYF.